This section outlines one T cell receptor beta chain sequence together with its context. The antigen remains unidentified. CDR3 length: 14 amino acids. The ends were cut back, 6 bases at V and 3 bases at J, with 11 bases in the middle. Looked up from germline, CDR1 is LNHDA and CDR2 is SQIVND (reference sequence). This entry belongs to a study of T cells in localized non-small cell lung cancer. Study observations and caveats: Longer survival (overall) was linked to higher T cell density in blood. Adjacent lung held a median 57 of the top 100 tumor clones. Adjacent uninvolved lung had the highest clonality, suggesting focused antigen responses.

Measured with immunoSEQ multiplex PCR; TCRdb has only the in-frame clones, and not every one. Here the sample spans around 35,000 clones, 93% being singletons. This receptor was identified in a female donor of 60 years or more with stage I lung adenocarcinoma. This sequence joins TRBV19 and TRBJ2-2; TRBD2 might be the D (6 bases). The sample consisted of peripheral blood, taken before any cancer treatment. CDR3 nucleotides: TGTGCCAGTAGGGAGGGAGTCGACACCGGGGAGCTGTTTTTT. It encodes CASREGVDTGELFF.